The 22 T cell receptor beta chains listed next were all sequenced from one sample in a study of control samples from healthy donors and cancer patients. Using immunoSEQ multiplex PCR, the repertoire was profiled, and TCRdb retains in-frame clones only, with some absent. This table has some 90,000 clones, more than 85% appearing once. Sequencing was carried out using blood. The receptor source for this set is a woman in her twenties or thirties in good health.

J is TRBJ1-5 and V is TRBV6-5; 8 nucleotides agree with TRBD1. V gave up 5 bases and J gave up 7 bases; unmatched junction bases: 7. The CDR3 consists of 14 residues. Looked up from germline, CDR1 is MNHEY and CDR2 is SVGAGI. CDR3 residues: CASSRTGWRQPQHF. The CDR3, as DNA: TGTGCCAGCAGTCGGACAGGGTGGAGACAGCCCCAGCATTTT.

This chain links TRBV5-1 with TRBJ1-2; 12 positions match TRBD1. Germline V gene data show CDR1 as SGHRS and CDR2 as YFSETQ. The V gene end was trimmed by 4 bases and the J gene end by 7 bases; junction bases not matched to a gene: 11. There are 16 residues in the CDR3. CDR3 sequence reads: CASSRAGQGAEFGYTF. Here the CDR3 DNA reads TGCGCCAGCAGCCGGGCGGGACAGGGGGCTGAGTTTGGCTACACCTTC.

The rearrangement links TRBV6-6 to TRBJ2-3, with 15 positions matching TRBD2. Germline assignment: CDR1 MNHNY and CDR2 SVGAGI (reference sequence). The CDR3 contains 15 residues. Trimming removed 10 bases from V and 6 bases from J; junction bases left unmatched: 8. The CDR3: CAIRTSGRAGDTQYF. The CDR3 nucleotides are TGTGCCATAAGGACTAGCGGGAGGGCGGGGGATACGCAGTATTTT.

The V gene is TRBV29-1, the J gene TRBJ1-2, with D possibly TRBD1 on 6 matching bases. The CDR3 loop spans 14 amino acids. The V end was cut by 4 bases, the J end by 8 bases, with 20 bases between. The germline gives CDR1 SQVTM, CDR2 ANQGSEA. CDR3: CSVGITGLSGGYTF. The CDR3 DNA reads TGCAGCGTTGGGATTACAGGGCTGAGTGGGGGCTACACCTTC. The whole variable domain, remainder taken from reference TRBV29-1 and TRBJ1-2, is SAVISQKPSRDICQRGTSLTIQCQVDSQVTMMFWYRQQPGQSLTLIATANQGSEATYESGFVIDKFPISRPNLTFSTLTVSNMSPEDSSIYLCSVGITGLSGGYTFGSGTRLTVV.

The chain joins TRBV3-1 (or the pseudogene TRBV3-2) to TRBJ2-2; D perhaps matches TRBD1 (6 bases). The germline V and J ends were trimmed by 10 bases and 8 bases, with 14 bases remaining between them. Germline V CDR1 and CDR2: LGHDT, YNNKEL (reference sequence). The CDR3 extends over 12 amino acids. CDR3 sequence (DNA): TGTGCCACCCGGGACACCGGTGGGGAGCTGTTTTTT. Its protein is CATRDTGGELFF.

The chain uses TRBV12-5 and TRBJ1-3; D is possibly TRBD1 (6 bases). Germline CDR1 LGHNT, CDR2 FRNRAP. V gave up 0 bases and J gave up 0 bases, with 15 bases separating them. The CDR3 contains 18 residues. CDR3 amino acids: CASGLVPGTPNSGNTIYF. The CDR3 region has the DNA TGTGCTAGTGGTTTGGTACCCGGGACACCTAACTCTGGAAACACCATATATTTT.

V and J are TRBV5-1 and TRBJ2-7; TRBD1 matches at 7 bases. Germline V lookup: CDR1 SGHRS, CDR2 YFSETQ. This CDR3 is 15 amino acids long. The trim removed 0 bases at V and 2 bases at J, leaving 5 bases unmatched. The CDR3 DNA is TGCGCCAGCAGCTTGGATCGACAGGGACCCTACGAGCAGTACTTC. It codes for CASSLDRQGPYEQYF.

V and J are TRBV19 and TRBJ2-3, with a possible D match to TRBD1 (5 bases). The CDR3 is 15 residues long. Germline V lookup: CDR1 LNHDA, CDR2 SQIVND (reference sequence). Trimming cost V 3 bases and J 0 bases, with 10 bases left between them. This CDR3 reads CASSMADTSTDTQYF. The CDR3, as DNA: TGTGCCAGTAGTATGGCGGACACGAGCACAGATACGCAGTATTTT.

This clone was counted once. The gene calls are TRBV2 and TRBJ1-6; 9 nucleotides match TRBD1. With V trimmed by 4 bases and J by 9 bases, 4 bases remained unmatched. The CDR3 has 14 residues. Germline assignment: CDR1 SNHLY and CDR2 FYNNEI. The CDR3 loop reads CASSAGTGLSPLHF. For the CDR3, the DNA is TGTGCCAGCAGTGCCGGGACAGGGCTTTCACCCCTCCACTTT. Based on the CDR3 plus reference TRBV2 and TRBJ1-6, the full variable domain is EPEVTQTPSHQVTQMGQEVILRCVPISNHLYFYWYRQILGQKVEFLVSFYNNEISEKSEIFDDQFSVERPDGSNFTLKIRSTKLEDSAMYFCASSAGTGLSPLHFGNGTRLTVT.

The chain carries TRBV12-3 or TRBV12-4 and TRBJ1-1; D ambiguous. The germline V and J ends were trimmed by 3 bases and 7 bases, with 9 bases remaining between them. The CDR3 spans 12 residues. DNA for the CDR3: TGTGCCAGCAGTTTCGGCTACGGTGAAGCTTTCTTT. It is translated as CASSFGYGEAFF.

The J gene is TRBJ2-1, the V gene TRBV6-4, with 10 bases lining up with TRBD2. CDR3 size: 15 residues. The germline V gene has CDR1 MRHNA and CDR2 SNTAGT. Losses at the gene ends were 4 bases for V and 4 bases for J; bases not matched to a gene: 4. CDR3 nucleotide sequence: TGTGCCAGCAGTGGGCTAGCGGGGGTTTACAATGAGCAGTTCTTC. Residues: CASSGLAGVYNEQFF.

The chain is built from TRBV7-8 and TRBJ2-2; 10 nucleotides align to TRBD2. The V gene's germline CDR1 is SGHVS and CDR2 FQNEAQ. The V segment lost 5 bases and the J segment 6 bases; nucleotides outside the gene matches: 9. The CDR3 has 16 residues. CDR3 in DNA: TGTGCCAGCAGCCGAGGAGTACTAGCGGGGTCCGGGGAGCTGTTTTTT. The encoded protein is CASSRGVLAGSGELFF.

The chain employs TRBV5-1 and TRBJ1-4; the D gene is possibly TRBD1 (6 bases). The CDR3 is 14 residues long. Germline values: CDR1 SGHRS, CDR2 YFSETQ. Trimming shortened V by 4 bases and J by 4 bases, and 11 bases separated the two germline ends. CDR3 DNA: TGCGCCAGCAGCCCCGGGACAAATAATGAAAAACTGTTTTTT. It codes for CASSPGTNNEKLFF.

This chain links TRBV27 with TRBJ2-6; the match to TRBD1 covers 7 bases. This CDR3 has 17 residues. In germline, CDR1 is MNHEY, CDR2 SMNVEV (reference sequence). V was clipped by 6 bases and J by 3 bases; unmatched bases: 11. The CDR3 DNA sequence: TGTGCCAGCAGCCCGCGAGGGGGCACGCGTGGGGCCAACGTCCTGACTTTC. It is translated as CASSPRGGTRGANVLTF. Full variable domain (outside the CDR3, taken from reference TRBV27 and TRBJ2-6): EAQVTQNPRYLITVTGKKLTVTCSQNMNHEYMSWYRQDPGLGLRQIYYSMNVEVTDKGDVPEGYKVSRKEKRNFPLILESPSPNQTSLYFCASSPRGGTRGANVLTFGAGSRLTVL.

The V call is TRBV2, the J call TRBJ1-3; D call uncertain. The germline CDR1 and CDR2 sequences are SNHLY and FYNNEI. The CDR3 extends over 14 amino acids. Trimming pared 9 bases from V and 0 bases from J, leaving 12 bases between. The DNA for the CDR3 is TGTGCCAGTAGGGTGCGGGTCTCTGGAAACACCATATATTTT. Translated, it gives CASRVRVSGNTIYF. The entire variable domain, with the rest obtained from reference TRBV2 and TRBJ1-3, is as follows: EPEVTQTPSHQVTQMGQEVILRCVPISNHLYFYWYRQILGQKVEFLVSFYNNEISEKSEIFDDQFSVERPDGSNFTLKIRSTKLEDSAMYFCASRVRVSGNTIYFGEGSWLTVV.

This CDR3 reads CASTLGREAFF. CDR3 DNA sequence: TGCGCCAGCACCCTCGGGAGGGAAGCTTTCTTT. This chain links TRBV4-1 with TRBJ1-1, with no clear D. This CDR3 comprises 11 residues. Trimming left V 7 bases short and J 8 bases short, with 11 bases between. Germline CDR1 is MGHRA and CDR2 is YSYEKL.

V is TRBV20-1 and J is TRBJ1-3; D uncertain. Trimming removed 3 bases from V and 5 bases from J, with 17 bases in between. CDR1 and CDR2 (germline): DFQATT, SNEGSKA (reference sequence). CDR3 length: 15 residues. The CDR3 coding sequence is TGCAGTGCTAGTGGCTCCCGACTGAGTAGAAACACCATATATTTT. This encodes CSASGSRLSRNTIYF.

The chain links TRBV11-2 to TRBJ1-4; D remains ambiguous. Germline V CDR1 and CDR2: SGHAT, FQNNGV. CDR3 size: 14 residues. V was trimmed by 1 base and J by 0 bases, leaving 3 bases between them. Here the CDR3 reads CASSLVTTNEKLFF. In DNA, the CDR3 is TGTGCCAGCAGCTTAGTGACAACTAATGAAAAACTGTTTTTT.

The chain uses TRBV6-5 and TRBJ1-3; 7 bases fit TRBD1. CDR3 length equals 15 residues. Germline CDR1 MNHEY, CDR2 SVGAGI. The V segment lost 6 bases and the J segment 0 bases; nucleotides outside the gene matches: 5. CDR3 DNA sequence: TGTGCCAGCAGATTGGGACAGTACTCTGGAAACACCATATATTTT. Translating it yields CASRLGQYSGNTIYF.

As regards this clone: Mismatch with germline at one junction end may stem from a read error. The chain uses TRBV7-2 and TRBJ2-1, with TRBD2 identical over 9 bases. CDR1 is SGHTA and CDR2 is FQGNSA in the germline V gene. The CDR3 has 14 amino acids. The CDR3 DNA is TGTGCCAGCAGCCTAGCTCTAGCGGGGTCTCTTCAGTTCTTC. Protein: CASSLALAGSLQFF. The complete variable domain, with remaining parts taken from reference TRBV7-2 and TRBJ2-1, reads GAGVSQSPSNKVTEKGKDVELRCDPISGHTALYWYRQSLGQGLEFLIYFQGNSAPDKSGLPSDRFSAERTGGSVSTLTIQRTQQEDSAVYLCASSLALAGSLQFFGPGTRLTVL.

V and J are TRBV5-1 and TRBJ1-4; TRBD1 matches 10 bases. The CDR3 runs to 16 residues. Germline values: CDR1 SGHRS, CDR2 YFSETQ. The junction had 9 bases not matched to a gene; V was cut back by 4 bases and J by 6 bases. In DNA, the CDR3 is TGCGCCAGCAGCAGTGTGGGACAGGGGATTTATGAAAAACTGTTTTTT. Amino acids: CASSSVGQGIYEKLFF. Combining the CDR3 with reference TRBV5-1 and TRBJ1-4 gives the whole variable domain KAGVTQTPRYLIKTRGQQVTLSCSPISGHRSVSWYQQTPGQGLQFLFEYFSETQRNKGNFPGRFSGRQFSNSRSEMNVSTLELGDSALYLCASSSVGQGIYEKLFFGSGTQLSVL.

This sequence joins TRBV19 and TRBJ2-1; the D is unclear. With 7 bases removed from V and 7 bases from J, the gap between germline ends came to 5 bases. This CDR3 has 10 amino acids. Per the germline V gene, CDR1 is LNHDA and CDR2 is SQIVND (reference sequence). In DNA, the CDR3 is TGTGCCAGTACCGGAAATGAGCAGTTCTTC. This gives the protein CASTGNEQFF.